This T cell receptor (beta chain) was retrieved from a study of PD-L1 blockade in urothelial cancer. Assay used: immunoSEQ multiplex PCR; TCRdb lists only in-frame clones, some missing. The data hold about 76,000 clones, with approximately 89% observed a single time. The time point here: peripheral blood 6 weeks after treatment start. Worth noting for this clone: Its specificity is not known.

Study results and limitations: Larger 3-week expansion of tumor-associated blood clones was seen in durable-benefit patients.

This sequence was found in a woman older than 75 with urothelial cancer. This sample comprised PBMCs, obtained around atezolizumab (anti-PD-L1) treatment.

CDR3 amino acids: CASSFGDSRELFF. Here the CDR3 DNA reads TGCGCCAGCAGCTTCGGGGACAGTCGGGAGCTGTTTTTT. The chain combines TRBV5-1 with TRBJ2-2, with TRBD1 matching 7 bases. The CDR3 contains 13 residues. The V segment lost 2 bases and the J segment 9 bases; nucleotides outside the gene matches: 4. Germline lookup yields CDR1 SGHRS and CDR2 YFSETQ.